Shown below are 32 T cell receptor beta chains from a single sample sequenced in a study of blood T cell repertoires in COVID-19 (dated by TCRdb to about 2020). Libraries were constructed by the immunoSEQ multiplex PCR assay. Held by TCRdb, this immuneACCESS table contains in-frame sequences only and omits some clones. Under half of the omission traces to an unresolved V gene where checked; the cause of the rest is unknown. The sample table contains some 250,000 clones; only one count was recorded for 86% of them. Together, the top ten hold over 2% of the sample. The sample was peripheral blood. Source of these receptors: a man aged 25 to 45 who had recovered from COVID-19.

V and J are TRBV4-2 and TRBJ1-4; tentative D call: TRBD1 (6 bases). With 7 bases removed from V and 6 bases from J, the gap between germline ends came to 15 bases. Germline values: CDR1 LGHNA, CDR2 YNFKEQ. This CDR3 has 14 amino acids. The CDR3 protein is CASTGTQGHEKLFF. CDR3 in DNA: TGTGCCAGCACCGGGACCCAGGGGCATGAAAAACTGTTTTTT.

This clone has only a few counts. V and J are TRBV7-9 and TRBJ1-2, with no clear D. The V and J ends lost 1 base and 3 bases respectively, with 9 bases between them. CDR1 is SEHNR, CDR2 FQNEAQ, per germline (reference sequence). The CDR3 has 14 residues. DNA for the CDR3: TGTGCCAGCAGCTTAGTCGGGAACGACTATGGCTACACCTTC. Its translation is CASSLVGNDYGYTF.

About this clone: A junction end diverges from the germline sequence, so it may reflect a read error. The CDR3 sequence is CASGQDLDPGQPDTQYF. CDR3 bases: TGCGCCAGCGGCCAAGATTTGGACCCCGGACAACCAGATACGCAGTATTTT. The chain combines TRBV4-1 with TRBJ2-3; a possible D gene is TRBD1 (5 bases). The CDR3 extends over 17 amino acids. Germline-derived CDR1 and CDR2 are MGHRA and YSYEKL.

V is TRBV4-1 and J is TRBJ2-7; TRBD1 matches 9 bases. After removal of 1 base from V and 7 bases from J, the junction contained 11 bases not matched to a gene. Germline-derived CDR1 and CDR2 are MGHRA and YSYEKL. There are 16 residues in the CDR3. CDR3 DNA sequence: TGCGCCAGCAGCCAAGGATGGAACAGGGGGCTCGAGGAGCAGTACTTC. Amino acid sequence: CASSQGWNRGLEEQYF.

This sequence joins TRBV2 and TRBJ2-7; possibly TRBD2 for D (6 bases). V shed 7 bases and J shed 1 base, with 26 bases lying between them. Germline CDR1 is SNHLY and CDR2 is FYNNEI. The CDR3 loop spans 18 amino acids. The DNA of the CDR3 is TGTGCCAGCAATGGTACCCCCCCGAAGAACCGGGGGTCCTACGAGCAGTACTTC. It is translated as CASNGTPPKNRGSYEQYF.

This chain connects TRBV6-2 or TRBV6-3 to TRBJ1-1; TRBD1 agrees at 7 bases. Germline lookup yields CDR1 MNHEY and CDR2 SVGEGT. The V segment lost 2 bases and the J segment 0 bases; nucleotides outside the gene matches: 12. The CDR3 extends over 18 amino acids. CDR3 region: CASSYPGTAAFMNTEAFF. CDR3 DNA sequence: TGTGCCAGCAGTTACCCCGGGACAGCCGCCTTCATGAACACTGAAGCTTTCTTT.

The gene calls are TRBV9 and TRBJ1-6; maybe TRBD1 (6 bases). The CDR3 has 16 amino acids. Trimming cost V 5 bases and J 4 bases, with 16 bases left between them. Germline V lookup: CDR1 SGDLS, CDR2 YYNGEE. Written as DNA, the CDR3 is TGTGCCAGCAGTGGCAGTGGGGGCGCTTATAATTCACCCCTCCACTTT. This gives the protein CASSGSGGAYNSPLHF. Supplemented by reference TRBV9 and TRBJ1-6, the full variable domain reads DSGVTQTPKHLITATGQRVTLRCSPRSGDLSVYWYQQSLDQGLQFLIQYYNGEERAKGNILERFSAQQFPDLHSELNLSSLELGDSALYFCASSGSGGAYNSPLHFGNGTRLTVT.

The chain carries TRBV5-4 and TRBJ1-1; D call uncertain. In germline, CDR1 is SGHNT, CDR2 YYREEE (reference sequence). Trimming shortened V by 0 bases and J by 3 bases, and 12 bases separated the two germline ends. This CDR3 has 15 amino acids. The CDR3 reads CASSLATWRDTEAFF. CDR3 coding DNA: TGTGCCAGCAGCTTGGCGACATGGCGGGACACTGAAGCTTTCTTT.

The genes are TRBV25-1 and TRBJ2-7; TRBD2 aligns across 7 bases. After removal of 4 bases from V and 4 bases from J, the junction contained 7 bases not matched to a gene. This CDR3 spans 14 amino acids. CDR1 MGHDK and CDR2 SYGVNS come from the germline V gene. In DNA form, the CDR3 reads TGTGCCAGCAGTGTTCGGAGCGGGATTTACGAGCAGTACTTC. Its translation: CASSVRSGIYEQYF.

CDR3 nucleotides: TGTGCCAGCAGCGTAGCTGGGCTAGCTGATGGCTACACCTTC. Translated: CASSVAGLADGYTF. This chain links TRBV9 with TRBJ1-2; D is unclear. V shed 0 bases and J shed 6 bases, with 12 bases lying between them. Germline V gene data show CDR1 as SGDLS and CDR2 as YYNGEE. The CDR3 is made up of 14 amino acids. The entire variable domain, with the rest obtained from reference TRBV9 and TRBJ1-2, is as follows: DSGVTQTPKHLITATGQRVTLRCSPRSGDLSVYWYQQSLDQGLQFLIQYYNGEERAKGNILERFSAQQFPDLHSELNLSSLELGDSALYFCASSVAGLADGYTFGSGTRLTVV.

The chain carries TRBV5-5 and TRBJ1-4; perhaps TRBD1 as D (5 bases). V lost 4 bases, J lost 8 bases, and 18 bases lay in between. In germline, CDR1 is SGHKS, CDR2 YYEKEE (reference sequence). CDR3 size: 15 residues. CDR3 in amino acids: CASSTQVSPWEKLFF. The CDR3 DNA follows: TGTGCCAGCAGCACACAGGTATCTCCGTGGGAAAAACTGTTTTTT.

The chain recombines TRBV2 with TRBJ2-7; D is undetermined. Trimming stripped 7 bases from V and 0 bases from J, with 7 bases between. The germline gives CDR1 SNHLY, CDR2 FYNNEI. This CDR3 comprises 12 residues. The CDR3 here is CASKWSSYEQYF. CDR3 DNA: TGTGCCAGCAAGTGGAGCTCCTACGAGCAGTACTTC.

The V and J genes are TRBV19 and TRBJ1-2; 7 bases map to TRBD1. Per germline, CDR1 LNHDA and CDR2 SQIVND (reference sequence). The V gene end was trimmed by 5 bases and the J gene end by 3 bases; junction bases not matched to a gene: 6. The CDR3 contains 14 residues. The CDR3 nucleotides are TGTGCCAGTAGTCACAGGGGTTTAGACTATGGCTACACCTTC. Translating it yields CASSHRGLDYGYTF. Together with reference TRBV19 and TRBJ1-2, the CDR3 gives the full variable domain: DGGITQSPKYLFRKEGQNVTLSCEQNLNHDAMYWYRQDPGQGLRLIYYSQIVNDFQKGDIAEGYSVSREKKESFPLTVTSAQKNPTAFYLCASSHRGLDYGYTFGSGTRLTVV.

The V gene is TRBV7-2, the J gene TRBJ1-3; 8 positions agree with TRBD1. The V gene's germline CDR1 is SGHTA and CDR2 FQGNSA. This CDR3 is built from 16 residues. With 0 bases clipped from V and 2 bases from J, the junction kept 3 bases outside the gene matches. The chain's CDR3 is CASSLAPTGAGNTIYF. As DNA, the CDR3 is TGTGCCAGCAGCTTAGCCCCGACAGGGGCTGGAAACACCATATATTTT.

The chain carries TRBV25-1 and TRBJ2-7, with a weak D call TRBD2 (6 bases). Trimming pared 3 bases from V and 0 bases from J, leaving 12 bases between. The CDR3 totals 15 residues. Germline V gene data show CDR1 as MGHDK and CDR2 as SYGVNS. The CDR3 here is CASSDTLASSYEQYF. DNA for the CDR3: TGTGCCAGCAGTGATACACTAGCTAGCTCCTACGAGCAGTACTTC.

The chain has TRBV11-2 and TRBJ2-1; TRBD1 is a possible D gene (6 bases). This CDR3 is built from 17 residues. Germline V gene sequence: CDR1 SGHAT, CDR2 FQNNGV. V was clipped by 4 bases and J by 0 bases, with 16 bases between them. The CDR3 protein is CASSSRTEMSSYNEQFF. For the CDR3, the DNA is TGTGCCAGCAGCTCGCGGACAGAGATGAGCTCCTACAATGAGCAGTTCTTC. Full variable domain (remainder filled in from reference TRBV11-2 and TRBJ2-1): EAGVAQSPRYKIIEKRQSVAFWCNPISGHATLYWYQQILGQGPKLLIQFQNNGVVDDSQLPKDRFSAERLKGVDSTLKIQPAKLEDSAVYLCASSSRTEMSSYNEQFFGPGTRLTVL.

Points on this clone: The germline gene is not matched at one end of the junction; a read error may be the cause. This rearrangement joins TRBV6-5 to TRBJ2-5; D is possibly TRBD2 (5 bases). There are 11 residues in the CDR3. Germline V CDR1 and CDR2: MNHEY, SVGAGI. The CDR3: CAVGSDETQYF. The CDR3 DNA follows: TGCGCGGTGGGTAGCGACGAGACCCAGTACTTC.

The rearrangement links TRBV10-1 to TRBJ2-1; D is ambiguous. The CDR3 spans 12 residues. Germline CDR1 is WNHNN and CDR2 is SYGVQD (reference sequence). The germline V and J ends were trimmed by 4 bases and 6 bases, with 7 bases remaining between them. The CDR3 bases are TGCGCCAGCAGTGGAGGTTTCAATGAGCAGTTCTTC. Translation gives CASSGGFNEQFF.

This chain links TRBV21-1 with TRBJ1-2; the table's D call of TRBD1 was not tested on the DNA. TRBV21-1 is a documented pseudogene. The CDR3 length is 17 residues. The CDR3 region is CASSNSNRDRVNYGYTF. Written as DNA, the CDR3 is TGTGCCAGCAGCAACTCTAACCGGGACAGGGTCAACTATGGCTACACCTTC.

J is TRBJ1-2 and V is TRBV5-1; TRBD1 matches at 7 bases. Germline-derived CDR1 and CDR2 are SGHRS and YFSETQ. This CDR3 is 15 amino acids long. The V and J ends lost 0 bases and 8 bases, in that order; junction bases with no gene match: 10. The CDR3 here is CASSLAFRGAGGYTF. CDR3 DNA sequence: TGCGCCAGCAGCTTGGCCTTCAGGGGGGCTGGCGGCTACACCTTC. The whole variable domain, remainder taken from reference TRBV5-1 and TRBJ1-2, is KAGVTQTPRYLIKTRGQQVTLSCSPISGHRSVSWYQQTPGQGLQFLFEYFSETQRNKGNFPGRFSGRQFSNSRSEMNVSTLELGDSALYLCASSLAFRGAGGYTFGSGTRLTVV.

The chain is built from TRBV19 and TRBJ2-1; D remains ambiguous. The CDR3 has 12 amino acids. Germline V lookup: CDR1 LNHDA, CDR2 SQIVND (reference sequence). The V gene lost 1 base and the J gene lost 6 bases, with 4 bases spanning the gap. The CDR3 here is CASSIARNEQFF. The DNA for the CDR3 is TGTGCCAGTAGTATAGCCCGCAATGAGCAGTTCTTC.

This chain joins TRBV24-1 and TRBJ2-5; D perhaps matches TRBD1 (6 bases). The CDR3 is 14 residues long. Germline CDR1 is KGHDR and CDR2 is SFDVKD. With 3 bases removed from V and 1 base from J, the gap between germline ends came to 8 bases. The DNA for the CDR3 is TGTGCCACCAGTGATACAGGGTTCCAAGAGACCCAGTACTTC. Protein product: CATSDTGFQETQYF.

The chain links TRBV19 to TRBJ1-1; TRBD1 is a possible D gene (6 bases). Trimming cost V 3 bases and J 3 bases, with 11 bases left between them. Germline values: CDR1 LNHDA, CDR2 SQIVND (reference sequence). There are 14 residues in the CDR3. The CDR3 region is CASSMWTVDTEAFF. In nucleotides, the CDR3 is TGTGCCAGTAGTATGTGGACAGTAGACACTGAAGCTTTCTTT.

This sequence joins TRBV6-5 and TRBJ2-6, with TRBD1 as a possible D gene (6 bases). Trimming shortened V by 5 bases and J by 1 base, and 9 bases separated the two germline ends. This CDR3 is built from 15 residues. The germline V gene has CDR1 MNHEY and CDR2 SVGAGI. DNA for the CDR3: TGTGCCAGCAGTACAACAGGGTCTGGGGCCAACGTCCTGACTTTC. It translates to CASSTTGSGANVLTF.

This chain joins TRBV5-6 and TRBJ1-5; perhaps TRBD1 as D (6 bases). CDR1 and CDR2 (germline): SGHDT, YYEEEE. V was cut by 3 bases and J by 3 bases, with 10 bases left in between. The CDR3 extends over 14 amino acids. The CDR3 here is CASSYGQYNQPQHF. The CDR3 coding sequence is TGTGCCAGCAGCTATGGACAGTACAATCAGCCCCAGCATTTT.

This chain joins TRBV4-2 and TRBJ2-3, with D unresolved. CDR1 and CDR2 from the germline V gene are LGHNA and YNFKEQ. Trimming pared 5 bases from V and 8 bases from J, leaving 32 bases between. The CDR3 loop spans 19 amino acids. The CDR3 bases are TGTGCCAGCAGCTTCCTTTCTCAGCCAAGAGAGATACAGTCCTCTACGCAGTATTTT. Translating it yields CASSFLSQPREIQSSTQYF.

This clone is termed medium-sized (0.01 to 0.1%). J is TRBJ1-2 and V is TRBV6-5, with D possibly TRBD1 on 6 matching bases. The CDR3 is made up of 15 amino acids. Per the germline V gene, CDR1 is MNHEY and CDR2 is SVGAGI. Trimming shortened V by 11 bases and J by 2 bases, and 21 bases separated the two germline ends. CDR3 coding DNA: TGTGCCGCAGGGACCGGACAGTTTTTAAACTATGGCTACACCTTC. Protein: CAAGTGQFLNYGYTF.

The rearrangement uses TRBV29-1 and TRBJ1-6, with D hard to call. V lost 5 bases and J lost 6, with 14 bases in between. The CDR3 is made up of 14 amino acids. CDR1 and CDR2 from the germline V gene are SQVTM and ANQGSEA. CDR3 sequence reads: CSVRVDPFNSPLHF. CDR3 DNA sequence: TGCAGCGTTCGGGTTGACCCATTTAATTCACCCCTCCACTTT.

The chain has TRBV7-8 and TRBJ1-1, with 8 bases that match TRBD1. J lost 5 bases, V lost 1 base, and 9 bases had no gene match. Per germline, CDR1 SGHVS and CDR2 FQNEAQ. The CDR3 has 16 amino acids. CDR3 loop: CASSLGVDRVRTEAFF. For the CDR3, the DNA is TGTGCCAGCAGCTTAGGCGTGGACAGGGTCCGTACTGAAGCTTTCTTT.

The rearrangement joins TRBV2 to TRBJ1-6; possibly TRBD1 for D (5 bases). Looked up from germline, CDR1 is SNHLY and CDR2 is FYNNEI. This CDR3 is built from 13 residues. Trimming left V 4 bases short and J 8 bases short, with 9 bases between. CDR3 in amino acids: CASSVRVDSPLHF. The CDR3 bases are TGTGCCAGCAGTGTCAGGGTGGATTCACCCCTCCACTTT.

This rearrangement joins TRBV10-3 to TRBJ1-4, with D possibly matching TRBD1 (5 bases). The CDR3 totals 16 residues. V dropped 2 bases and J dropped 7 bases, with 17 bases sitting between them. Germline CDR1 reads ENHRY; CDR2 reads SYGVKD. The CDR3 is CAISEDYGQGGEKLFF. CDR3 nucleotides: TGTGCCATCAGTGAGGATTATGGTCAGGGTGGTGAAAAACTGTTTTTT.

The chain links TRBV30 to TRBJ2-2, with 7 bases fitting TRBD2. Unmatched junction bases numbered 13, after V lost 0 bases and J lost 6 bases. The CDR3 runs 17 residues. From germline, CDR1 is GTSNPN and CDR2 SVGIG (reference sequence). CDR3 sequence (DNA): TGTGCCTGGAGTGTACCCGGACTAGGGGCGATCTCCGGGGAGCTGTTTTTT. Encoded protein: CAWSVPGLGAISGELFF.